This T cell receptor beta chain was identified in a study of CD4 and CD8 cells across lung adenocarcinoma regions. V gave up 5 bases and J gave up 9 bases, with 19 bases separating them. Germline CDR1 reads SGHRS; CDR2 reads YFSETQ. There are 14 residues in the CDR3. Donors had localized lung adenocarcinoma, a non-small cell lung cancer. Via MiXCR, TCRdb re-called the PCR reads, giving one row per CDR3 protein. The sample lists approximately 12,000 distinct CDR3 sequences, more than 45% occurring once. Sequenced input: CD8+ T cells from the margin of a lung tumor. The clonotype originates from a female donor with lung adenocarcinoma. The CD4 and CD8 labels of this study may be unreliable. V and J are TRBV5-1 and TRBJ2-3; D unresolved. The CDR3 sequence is CASRVGLTKNTQYF. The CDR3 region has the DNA TGCGCCAGCAGGGTGGGGTTGACAAAAAACACGCAGTATTTT.